These 29 T cell receptor beta chains originate from one sample sequenced in a study of immune evolution from preneoplasia to lung adenocarcinoma. The data were produced by immunoSEQ multiplex PCR, yet TCRdb's version contains in-frame clones alone and is incomplete. The data show more than 4,000 clones, with 80% seen just once and roughly 15% held by the top ten. Sequenced: FFPE normal lung tissue adjacent to the tumor. All receptors come from a person between 50 and 70 years old with lung adenocarcinoma.

This clone counts as large. The V and J genes are TRBV6-5 and TRBJ2-1; D ambiguous. This CDR3 has 15 amino acids. V was pared by 0 bases and J by 2 bases, with 8 bases between. Germline CDR1 is MNHEY and CDR2 is SVGAGI. The CDR3 DNA reads TGTGCCAGCAGTTACTCACCGAGTACCTACAATGAGCAGTTCTTC. This translates into CASSYSPSTYNEQFF.

The chain employs TRBV30 and TRBJ1-1; no clear D gene. Germline V gene data show CDR1 as GTSNPN and CDR2 as SVGIG (reference sequence). The ends were cut back, 2 bases at V and 5 bases at J, with 15 bases in the middle. The CDR3 consists of 14 residues. CDR3 in DNA: TGTGCCTGGAGTCCTATAGGGTTTGGTACTGAAGCTTTCTTT. This translates into CAWSPIGFGTEAFF.

The V call is TRBV11-3, the J call TRBJ2-7; a weak D match, TRBD2 (5 bases). This CDR3 is 15 amino acids long. V gave up 6 bases and J gave up 1 base, with 16 bases separating them. The germline gives CDR1 SGHNT, CDR2 YENEEA. This CDR3 is CASSVGRGPSYEQYF. CDR3 DNA sequence: TGTGCCAGCAGTGTCGGCCGAGGGCCTTCCTACGAGCAGTACTTC. Combining the CDR3 with reference TRBV11-3 and TRBJ2-7 gives the whole variable domain EAGVVQSPRYKIIEKKQPVAFWCNPISGHNTLYWYLQNLGQGPELLIRYENEEAVDDSQLPKDRFSAERLKGVDSTLKIQPAELGDSAVYLCASSVGRGPSYEQYFGPGTRLTVT.

The V and J genes are TRBV11-2 and TRBJ1-5; the match to TRBD1 covers 8 bases. Germline CDR1 SGHAT, CDR2 FQNNGV. V shed 5 bases and J 2 bases; nucleotides not matched to a gene: 2. The CDR3 extends over 14 amino acids. CDR3 in amino acids: CASSAQGGNQPQHF. The CDR3 coding sequence is TGTGCCAGCAGCGCACAGGGGGGCAATCAGCCCCAGCATTTT.

CDR3 nucleotide sequence: TGTGCCAGCAGCCAGGACAACTACTATGGCTACACCTTC. It is translated as CASSQDNYYGYTF. The chain is built from TRBV9 and TRBJ1-2, with a possible D match to TRBD1 (5 bases). Trimming cost V 4 bases and J 3 bases, with 10 bases left between them. Germline CDR1 SGDLS, CDR2 YYNGEE. The CDR3 length is 13 residues.

The genes are TRBV5-6 and TRBJ1-5, with D uncertain. The CDR3 has 13 amino acids. Trimming took 0 bases from V and 5 from J, leaving 6 bases between them. Germline CDR1 reads SGHDT; CDR2 reads YYEEEE. Here the CDR3 DNA reads TGTGCCAGCAGCTTGGGGGGTGATCAGCCCCAGCATTTT. Amino acids: CASSLGGDQPQHF.

The chain couples TRBV5-1 to TRBJ2-3; 10 bases are shared with TRBD2. Germline V gene sequence: CDR1 SGHRS, CDR2 YFSETQ. This CDR3 is 15 amino acids long. V lost 2 bases, J lost 4 bases, and 4 bases stayed unmatched. The CDR3 here is CASSLAGGYADTQYF. The CDR3 region has the DNA TGCGCCAGCAGCTTAGCGGGAGGGTACGCAGATACGCAGTATTTT.

On this clone itself: The identical CDR3 is also encoded by other nucleotide sequences in the sample. The V gene is TRBV28, the J gene TRBJ1-3, with unresolved D. The CDR3 has 14 residues. V lost 6 bases, J lost 0 bases, and 9 bases lay in between. Germline loops: CDR1 MDHEN, CDR2 SYDVKM. This CDR3 reads CASRLGGSGNTIYF. The CDR3 DNA sequence: TGTGCCAGCAGGCTAGGTGGCTCTGGAAACACCATATATTTT.

The chain recombines TRBV21-1 with TRBJ1-2; the table names TRBD1, a call not compared with the DNA. TRBV21-1 is marked as a pseudogene. The CDR3 length is 12 residues. CDR3 nucleotide sequence: TGTGCCAGCAGCCGGGACAGGGCTGGCTACACCTTC. Translated: CASSRDRAGYTF.

This chain connects TRBV9 to TRBJ1-1; D unresolved. The germline CDR1 and CDR2 sequences are SGDLS and YYNGEE. CDR3 length: 15 amino acids. Trimming cost V 0 bases and J 1 base, with 10 bases left between them. CDR3 DNA: TGTGCCAGCAGCGTAGATGGAGCAGAGAACACTGAAGCTTTCTTT. Its protein product is CASSVDGAENTEAFF.

This clone was counted a few times. The chain links TRBV6-6 to TRBJ2-7, with 9 bases matching TRBD1. This CDR3 is built from 15 residues. Germline V gene data show CDR1 as MNHNY and CDR2 as SVGAGI (reference sequence). The junction had 17 bases not matched to a gene; V was cut back by 6 bases and J by 11 bases. CDR3 loop: CASRNEQGAHTMEYF. In DNA form, the CDR3 reads TGTGCCAGCAGAAACGAACAGGGGGCACATACGATGGAGTACTTC.

The CDR3 loop is CASSLGLQKNTEAFF. CDR3 nucleotide sequence: TGTGCCAGCAGCTTAGGGTTACAGAAAAACACTGAAGCTTTCTTT. This chain connects TRBV9 to TRBJ1-1; D call uncertain. The V gene lost 4 bases and the J gene lost 2 bases, with 15 bases spanning the gap. This CDR3 has 15 amino acids. Per the germline V gene, CDR1 is SGDLS and CDR2 is YYNGEE.

V is TRBV29-1 and J is TRBJ2-2; the match to TRBD2 covers 8 bases. This CDR3 has 13 residues. In germline, CDR1 is SQVTM, CDR2 ANQGSEA. V lost 7 bases, J lost 4 bases, and 5 bases stayed unmatched. Written as DNA, the CDR3 is TGCAGCGCCCCAAGCGGGAGCACCGGGGAGCTGTTTTTT. It is translated as CSAPSGSTGELFF.

In regard to this clone: The junction does not match germline at one end; this may be a read error. The chain has TRBV14 and TRBJ2-4; TRBD1 matches 7 bases. Germline CDR1 and CDR2: SGHDN and FVKESK. The CDR3 has 13 amino acids. The CDR3 here is CASSPGQKNIQYF. CDR3 coding DNA: TGTGCCAGCAGCCCGGGACAGAAAAACATTCAATACTTC.

This clone appeared a single time. This chain joins TRBV4-1 and TRBJ2-1; D not resolved. Germline assignment: CDR1 MGHRA and CDR2 YSYEKL. CDR3 size: 16 residues. Trimming stripped 1 base from V and 0 bases from J, with 10 bases between. CDR3 region: CASSQVESSSYNEQFF. The CDR3 nucleotides are TGCGCCAGCAGCCAAGTGGAGTCAAGCTCCTACAATGAGCAGTTCTTC.

The V gene is TRBV18, the J gene TRBJ2-7; TRBD2 aligns across 12 bases. The CDR3 length is 16 residues. Losses at the gene ends were 3 bases for V and 4 bases for J; bases not matched to a gene: 7. Germline V gene sequence: CDR1 KGHSH, CDR2 LQKENI. CDR3 region: CASSPPGLAGRYEQYF. The CDR3 region has the DNA TGTGCCAGCTCACCCCCTGGACTAGCGGGACGGTACGAGCAGTACTTC. The variable domain in full, with the rest retrieved from reference TRBV18 and TRBJ2-7, is NAGVMQNPRHLVRRRGQEARLRCSPMKGHSHVYWYRQLPEEGLKFMVYLQKENIIDESGMPKERFSAEFPKEGPSILRIQQVVRGDSAAYFCASSPPGLAGRYEQYFGPGTRLTVT.

V is TRBV29-1 and J is TRBJ2-2; 8 bases fit TRBD1. The CDR3 covers 13 residues. Unmatched junction bases numbered 8, after V lost 7 bases and J lost 7 bases. Germline-derived CDR1 and CDR2 are SQVTM and ANQGSEA. In DNA form, the CDR3 reads TGCAGCGGGGCGGACAGGGCCGGCGGGGAGCTGTTTTTT. The encoded protein is CSGADRAGGELFF.

The rearrangement joins TRBV6-1 to TRBJ2-7; TRBD2 aligns across 8 bases. Germline values: CDR1 MNHNS, CDR2 SASEGT. This CDR3 region has 14 residues. V lost 0 bases, J lost 5 bases, and 3 bases stayed unmatched. The CDR3 reads CASSEASGKNEQYF. Written as DNA, the CDR3 is TGTGCCAGCAGTGAAGCTAGCGGGAAGAACGAGCAGTACTTC.

The J gene is TRBJ1-5, the V gene TRBV28, with D possibly matching TRBD1 (5 bases). The CDR3 is 15 amino acids. Looked up from germline, CDR1 is MDHEN and CDR2 is SYDVKM. Trimming removed 3 bases at V and 4 bases at J, with 13 bases between. This CDR3 reads CASSLGRVGNQPQHF. The DNA for the CDR3 is TGTGCCAGCAGTTTGGGACGGGTTGGGAATCAGCCCCAGCATTTT.

The table lists this clone with a count of one. The CDR3 DNA reads as TGCGCCAGCAGCTTAAGACCGGGACAGACTAATGAAAAACTGTTTTTT. Its protein product is CASSLRPGQTNEKLFF. The genes are TRBV5-1 and TRBJ1-4; TRBD1 agrees at 7 bases. The CDR3 is 16 amino acids. V dropped 2 bases and J dropped 2; count of bases not matched to a gene: 6. CDR1 is SGHRS, CDR2 YFSETQ, per germline.

On this clone itself: The sample holds other DNA sequences that translate to the same CDR3. The CDR3 region has the DNA TGCAGTGCACCCACGGGAAACATTCAGTACTTC. This sequence encodes CSAPTGNIQYF. V usage is TRBV20-1 and J usage is TRBJ2-4; no definite D call. From germline, CDR1 is DFQATT and CDR2 SNEGSKA (reference sequence). Trimming stripped 6 bases from V and 6 bases from J, with 9 bases between. The CDR3 is made up of 11 amino acids.

V and J are TRBV28 and TRBJ1-2, with D maybe TRBD1 (5 bases). Germline V gives CDR1 MDHEN, CDR2 SYDVKM. This CDR3 spans 12 amino acids. Trimming left V 4 bases short and J 4 bases short, with 7 bases between. The CDR3 region is CASSSRVYGYTF. The CDR3 region has the DNA TGTGCCAGCAGTTCCAGGGTCTATGGCTACACCTTC.

The chain carries TRBV7-9 and TRBJ2-1; D perhaps matches TRBD1 (6 bases). V gave up 3 bases and J gave up 2 bases, with 11 bases separating them. CDR1 and CDR2 from the germline V gene are SEHNR and FQNEAQ (reference sequence). This CDR3 contains 15 residues. This CDR3 reads CASSLGAAAYNEQFF. The CDR3 bases are TGTGCCAGCAGCTTGGGGGCAGCGGCCTACAATGAGCAGTTCTTC. Combining the CDR3 with reference TRBV7-9 and TRBJ2-1 gives the whole variable domain DTGVSQNPRHKITKRGQNVTFRCDPISEHNRLYWYRQTLGQGPEFLTYFQNEAQLEKSRLLSDRFSAERPKGSFSTLEIQRTEQGDSAMYLCASSLGAAAYNEQFFGPGTRLTVL.

The chain links TRBV29-1 to TRBJ2-5; 9 nucleotides match TRBD1. This CDR3 spans 13 amino acids. Looked up from germline, CDR1 is SQVTM and CDR2 is ANQGSEA. Trimming removed 6 bases from V and 4 bases from J; junction bases left unmatched: 6. The CDR3 spells CSVGQGQGETQYF. CDR3 sequence (DNA): TGCAGCGTCGGACAGGGGCAAGGAGAGACCCAGTACTTC.

The V gene is TRBV30, the J gene TRBJ1-1; the D gene is possibly TRBD1 (5 bases). The V gene's germline CDR1 is GTSNPN and CDR2 SVGIG (reference sequence). This CDR3 comprises 13 residues. Trimming pared 4 bases from V and 8 bases from J, leaving 17 bases between. This CDR3 reads CAWKTDWRDEAFF. Written as DNA, the CDR3 is TGTGCCTGGAAAACGGATTGGAGGGACGAAGCTTTCTTT.

The chain carries TRBV5-6 and TRBJ1-4; 8 bases are shared with TRBD1. The junction had 6 bases not matched to a gene; V was cut back by 3 bases and J by 8 bases. The CDR3 extends over 14 amino acids. Germline CDR1 SGHDT, CDR2 YYEEEE. The chain's CDR3 is CASSYRGTGEKLFF. CDR3 DNA sequence: TGTGCCAGCAGCTACAGGGGGACGGGGGAAAAACTGTTTTTT. The complete variable domain, with remaining parts taken from reference TRBV5-6 and TRBJ1-4, reads DAGVTQSPTHLIKTRGQQVTLRCSPKSGHDTVSWYQQALGQGPQFIFQYYEEEERQRGNFPDRFSGHQFPNYSSELNVNALLLGDSALYLCASSYRGTGEKLFFGSGTQLSVL.

This clone occurred once. This chain joins TRBV5-1 and TRBJ2-2; no definite D call. Germline CDR1 is SGHRS and CDR2 is YFSETQ. V was cut by 4 bases and J by 6 bases, with 19 bases left in between. The length of the CDR3 is 16 residues. The CDR3 is CASSPKPTKPSGELFF. The DNA of the CDR3 is TGCGCCAGCAGCCCAAAGCCTACTAAGCCCTCCGGGGAGCTGTTTTTT.

The CDR3 sequence is CATQENNEQFF. DNA for the CDR3: TGTGCCACACAGGAGAATAATGAGCAGTTCTTC. This chain connects TRBV10-3 to TRBJ2-1; a possible D gene is TRBD1 (5 bases). The CDR3 contains 11 residues. Trimming took 10 bases from V and 7 from J, leaving 11 bases between them. CDR1 is ENHRY, CDR2 SYGVKD, per germline.

The chain is built from TRBV5-4 and TRBJ2-7, with D possibly being TRBD1 (5 bases). The V end was cut by 0 bases, the J end by 2 bases, with 6 bases between. This CDR3 has 13 amino acids. Germline V CDR1 and CDR2: SGHNT, YYREEE (reference sequence). CDR3 protein: CASSLGTTYEQYF. The DNA for the CDR3 is TGTGCCAGCAGCTTGGGGACAACCTACGAGCAGTACTTC.